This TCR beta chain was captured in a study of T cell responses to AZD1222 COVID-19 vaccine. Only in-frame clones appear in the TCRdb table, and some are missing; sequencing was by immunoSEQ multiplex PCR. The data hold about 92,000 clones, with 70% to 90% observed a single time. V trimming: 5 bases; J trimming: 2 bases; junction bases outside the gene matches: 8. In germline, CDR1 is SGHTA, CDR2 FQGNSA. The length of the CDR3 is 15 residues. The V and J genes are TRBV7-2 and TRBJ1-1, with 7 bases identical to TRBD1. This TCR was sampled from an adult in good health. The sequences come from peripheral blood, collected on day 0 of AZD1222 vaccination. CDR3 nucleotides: TGTGCCAGCAGCGACAGGGACAGACCTAACACTGAAGCTTTCTTT. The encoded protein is CASSDRDRPNTEAFF.